Sequencing of this T cell receptor (beta chain) was carried out in a study of cytomegalovirus exposure and HLA in healthy donors. Turning to the study itself: A previous analysis identified approximately 120 million unique TCR beta sequences derived from 180 million or so T cells.

This CDR3 region has 16 residues. V was cut by 4 bases and J by 6 bases, with 22 bases left in between. The germline CDR1 and CDR2 sequences are SGHRS and YFSETQ. The primer mix had 60 Vbeta and 13 Jbeta primers. The data were produced by immunoSEQ multiplex PCR, yet TCRdb's version contains in-frame clones alone and is incomplete. The sample has about 200,000 clones, under 85% seen once. The sequenced material came from PBMCs. V usage is TRBV5-1 and J usage is TRBJ1-1; a weak D match, TRBD1 (6 bases). This receptor was obtained from a man aged 50 to 59 in good health and CMV-seronegative. The CDR3 coding sequence is TGCGCCAGCAGCCCAGACCCCTCCCCGACAGGTGCTGAAGCTTTCTTT. Its protein product is CASSPDPSPTGAEAFF.